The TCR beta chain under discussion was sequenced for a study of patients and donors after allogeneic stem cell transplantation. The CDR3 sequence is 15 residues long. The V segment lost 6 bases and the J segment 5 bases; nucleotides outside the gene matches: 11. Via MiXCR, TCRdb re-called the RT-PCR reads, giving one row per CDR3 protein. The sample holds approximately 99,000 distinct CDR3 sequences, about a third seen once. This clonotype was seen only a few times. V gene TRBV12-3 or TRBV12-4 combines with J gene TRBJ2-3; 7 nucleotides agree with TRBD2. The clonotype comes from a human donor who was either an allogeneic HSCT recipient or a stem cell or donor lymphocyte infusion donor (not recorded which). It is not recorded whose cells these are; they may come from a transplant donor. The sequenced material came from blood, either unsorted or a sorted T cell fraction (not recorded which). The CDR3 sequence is CASRPRLAQGDTQYF. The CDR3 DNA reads TGTGCCAGCAGACCCCGACTAGCTCAAGGAGATACGCAGTATTTT.